These T cell receptor beta chains were read from a single sample in a study of T cells in localized non-small cell lung cancer. Sequencing was performed with immunoSEQ multiplex PCR; in TCRdb, only in-frame clones are kept and a portion is missing. The top ten hold roughly 17% of the sample, which has about 6,400 clones, roughly 87% seen once. Sequencing was performed on peripheral blood, taken before any cancer treatment. These receptors all come from a male donor aged 60 or older with stage I lung adenocarcinoma. Each CDR3 is given with its conserved first and last residue. The order of the fields is clone size, V gene, D gene, J gene, CDR3 DNA, CDR3 protein. A D gene is named only where the DNA matches it firmly. A clone size is listed for some rows: how often the clone was seen (once, few, many), or a class if it is expanded.

>-|TRBV6-5|-|TRBJ1-4
TGTGCCAGCGGAATAAATGAAAAACTGTTTTTT
CASGINEKLFF
>-|TRBV19|-|TRBJ1-5
TGTGCCAGTAGTATAGTGGGGTACCAGCATTTT
CASSIVGYQHF
>-|TRBV11-3|-|TRBJ2-1
TGTGCCAGCAGCTCTCGGGAGATCAGGGAGCAGTTCTTC
CASSSREIREQFF
>-|TRBV5-1|TRBD1|TRBJ2-1
TGCGCCAGCAGCCCAACGGGACAGGGGAGAGGAAATGAGCAGTTCTTC
CASSPTGQGRGNEQFF
>-|TRBV6-1|-|TRBJ1-2
TGTGCCAGCAGTGAACAGGGGCTCTATGGCTACACCTTC
CASSEQGLYGYTF
>once|TRBV4-1|-|TRBJ2-3
TGCGCCAGCAGCCCCGGACGGGGGCCGGGCACAGATACGCAGTATTTT
CASSPGRGPGTDTQYF
>-|TRBV27|-|TRBJ1-2
TGTGCCAGCGGACTGACCCGGGCAAGTTTTGGTTATGGCTACACCTTC
CASGLTRASFGYGYTF
>-|TRBV4-1|-|TRBJ1-4
TGCGCCAGCAGCGTTACAGGGCTTAATGAAAAACTGTTTTTT
CASSVTGLNEKLFF
>-|TRBV11-3|-|TRBJ1-2
TGTGCCAGCAGCCCATCTAACTATGGCTACACCTTC
CASSPSNYGYTF
>-|TRBV5-1|TRBD2|TRBJ2-5
TGCGCCAGCAGCTTGGGTCGGGGGGGGAACCAAGAGACCCAGTACTTC
CASSLGRGGNQETQYF
>medium-sized|TRBV6-1|-|TRBJ2-2
TGTGCCAGCAGTGGGTTGGGGCTCGGCACCGGGGAGCTGTTTTTT
CASSGLGLGTGELFF
>-|TRBV6-6|-|TRBJ2-7
TGTGCCAGCAAAACGGAGCGCTCCTACGAGCAGTACTTC
CASKTERSYEQYF
>-|TRBV11-2|-|TRBJ1-2
TGTGCCAGCAGCTCCATGGGGCTACTGGGTAATGGCTACACCTTC
CASSSMGLLGNGYTF
>-|TRBV7-9|TRBD1|TRBJ1-4
TGTGCCAGCAGCGCCGGGACAGTTGTCCTTGAAAAACTGTTTTTT
CASSAGTVVLEKLFF
>-|TRBV29-1|TRBD1|TRBJ2-3
TGCAGCGCGCCGACAGGGCCCTCCACAGATACGCAGTATTTT
CSAPTGPSTDTQYF
>-|TRBV29-1|-|TRBJ1-4
TGCAGCGTGGCCGGATTTGGGAGGGAAAAACTGTTTTTT
CSVAGFGREKLFF
>-|TRBV5-5|TRBD1|TRBJ2-5
TGTGCCAGCAGCCCGGGACAGGGGGCAGGAGAGACCCAGTACTTC
CASSPGQGAGETQYF
>-|TRBV5-1|TRBD1|TRBJ2-5
TGCGCCAGCAGCTTTCAGGGGGAAGAGACCCAGTACTTC
CASSFQGEETQYF
>once|TRBV5-1|-|TRBJ2-5
TGCGCCAGCAGCCTCCGACAGTCACAAGAGACCCAGTACTTC
CASSLRQSQETQYF
>once|TRBV5-1|TRBD2|TRBJ2-5
TGCGCCAGCAGCCCCCTAGCGGGAGGGCCCCGGGAGACCCAGTACTTC
CASSPLAGGPRETQYF
>-|TRBV5-1|-|TRBJ2-3
TGCGCCAGCAGTTCCGGGACAAACACAGATACGCAGTATTTT
CASSSGTNTDTQYF
>-|TRBV7-6|TRBD1|TRBJ2-3
TGTGCCAGCAGCTTAGCGGGGACAGGGGGACAAGATACGCAGTATTTT
CASSLAGTGGQDTQYF
>-|TRBV6-5|-|TRBJ1-2
TGTGCCAGCAGTCAATTCCAGGGACACTACACCTTC
CASSQFQGHYTF
>-|TRBV10-2|TRBD1|TRBJ1-4
TGCGCCAGCAGTTCCGGGACAGGGGGCTTCGTTGGAGAAAAACTGTTTTTT
CASSSGTGGFVGEKLFF
>-|TRBV6-1|-|TRBJ1-1
TGTGCCAGCAGTGCCGTCCTAGAGGGAGGCACTGAAGCTTTCTTT
CASSAVLEGGTEAFF
>-|TRBV2|-|TRBJ2-7
TGTGCCAGCGGGACGGCCAGCTCCTACGAGCAGTACTTC
CASGTASSYEQYF
>-|TRBV18|-|TRBJ1-2
TGTGCCAGCTCACCATCAGCCGAGAACTATGGCTACACCTTC
CASSPSAENYGYTF
>-|TRBV27|-|TRBJ2-3
TGTGCCAGCAGTCCGCGGGGAAACACAGATACGCAGTATTTT
CASSPRGNTDTQYF
>few|TRBV6-1|TRBD2|TRBJ2-1
TGTGCCAGCAGTCGGGGACTAGCGGGCCTCGGGAGGTTCTTC
CASSRGLAGLGRFF
>-|TRBV27|-|TRBJ2-7
TGTGCCAGCAGTACGACAGCGACCTACGAGCAGTACTTC
CASSTTATYEQYF
>-|TRBV7-9|-|TRBJ2-7
TGTGCCAGCAGCAATGGCCCGGCCTCCTACGAGCAGTACTTC
CASSNGPASYEQYF
>-|TRBV7-2|-|TRBJ1-1
TGTGCCAGCAGCTCCAACCCTTGGACAGACTCCGAAGCTTTCTTT
CASSSNPWTDSEAFF
>-|TRBV27|-|TRBJ1-1
TGTGCCAGCAGTTTTCGACAGACCACTGAAGCTTTCTTT
CASSFRQTTEAFF
>-|TRBV2|-|TRBJ1-5
TGTGCCAGTCGTGAGGGTACAAGCAATCAGCCCCAGCATTTT
CASREGTSNQPQHF
>-|TRBV27|-|TRBJ2-4
TGTGCCAGCAGTGATCTTCCGGGTCTAGCCAAAAACATTCAGTACTTC
CASSDLPGLAKNIQYF
>-|TRBV5-6|-|TRBJ1-1
TGTGCCAGCAGCTCGGCCCTTCGGGGGGCCGAGAACACTGAAGCTTTCTTT
CASSSALRGAENTEAFF
>once|TRBV4-1|-|TRBJ2-2
TGCGCCAGCAGCCCCGGACTCCTTCAAAACACCGGGGAGCTGTTTTTT
CASSPGLLQNTGELFF
>-|TRBV11-2|TRBD2|TRBJ2-1
TGTGCCAGCAGCTTGGGACGTAAACTAGCGGGGGGCTCCTACAATGAGCAGTTCTTC
CASSLGRKLAGGSYNEQFF
>-|TRBV19|-|TRBJ2-1
TGTGCCAGTAGTATAGTACCCAGACCCTACAATGAGCAGTTCTTC
CASSIVPRPYNEQFF
>-|TRBV30|TRBD2|TRBJ2-6
TGTGCCTGGGAGACTAGCGGGAGGAACCCTGGGGCCAACGTCCTGACTTTC
CAWETSGRNPGANVLTF